This T cell receptor beta chain was captured in a study of blood T cell repertoires in COVID-19. Overall study context: T cells, B-cell-depleted T cells, or PBMCs provided the cDNA or gDNA that served as material.

Which cohort a participant joined came from the clinical history participants gave. All recovered Cohort 3 donors got two negative PCRs, got clearance, or saw symptom resolution. Original processing methods: Amplification of reference gene primers was used by the study to estimate nucleated cell counts. Some clones are missing from TCRdb's copy, which holds only in-frame ones; the method was immunoSEQ multiplex PCR. D and trimming come from the DNA, and the V and J calls and clone size come from that table. The sample records approximately 260,000 clones, roughly 90% being singletons. The V end was cut by 2 bases, the J end by 4 bases, with 11 bases between. The CDR3 has 14 amino acids. CDR1 is SEHNR, CDR2 FQNEAQ, per germline (reference sequence).

This chain joins TRBV7-9 and TRBJ2-5; D possibly corresponds to TRBD1 (5 bases). The material sequenced was PBMCs or T cells enriched from blood (not recorded which). The TCR originated in a woman aged 55-75 years who had recovered from COVID-19. The CDR3 loop is CASSLRPGRETQYF. DNA of the CDR3: TGTGCCAGCAGCTTAAGGCCAGGGCGAGAGACCCAGTACTTC.